This is a list of T cell receptor beta chains from one sample in a study of cytomegalovirus exposure and HLA in healthy donors. The method was immunoSEQ multiplex PCR; TCRdb's version includes in-frame clones alone and lacks a portion of them. Of over 130,000 clones in the sample, approximately 80% were seen once. The sequencing sample was made of PBMCs. These receptor sequences come from a man between 35 and 55 years old in good health and CMV-seronegative. CDR3s include the opening cysteine and the closing phenylalanine or tryptophan. Each record gives: J gene, V gene, CDR3 protein.

TRBJ2-3	TRBV5-1	CASSPETGQITDTQYF
TRBJ1-6	TRBV4-3	CASSQDRVVSPLHF
TRBJ2-7	TRBV7-8	CASSSPIGLAGLNYEQYF
TRBJ1-2	TRBV6-1	CASSYWGQDGYTF
TRBJ2-2	TRBV5-1	CASSLRASEGTGELFF
TRBJ2-5	TRBV25-1	CASSEGGLASQETQYF
TRBJ1-6	TRBV7-2	CASSQSGYNSPLHF
TRBJ2-2	TRBV14	CASSPRDRNTGELFF
TRBJ2-1	TRBV7-2	CASSVSGGAIEQFF
TRBJ2-3	TRBV5-1	CASSLNRGTDTQYF
TRBJ2-7	TRBV15	CATSRDRQANYEQYF
TRBJ2-5	TRBV6-4	CASSDSRTGGETQYF
TRBJ2-5	TRBV29-1	CSVQETQYF
TRBJ1-1	TRBV18	CASRGDLNTEAFF
TRBJ2-7	TRBV7-9	CASSPEGLASSYEQYF
TRBJ1-1	TRBV9	CASSWGTTDTEAFF
TRBJ2-7	TRBV7-6	CASSLAGTGAVYEQYF
TRBJ2-2	TRBV7-9	CASSPLTGLFSGELFF
TRBJ2-1	TRBV5-8	CASSSGGGANNEQFF
TRBJ2-1	TRBV7-3	CASGPSYNEQFF
TRBJ2-2	TRBV11-2	CASSPVRDSTGELFF
TRBJ2-3	TRBV11-2	CASSLGPVAAVLTDTQYF
TRBJ2-5	TRBV11-2	CASSFLPGSETQYF
TRBJ2-7	TRBV14	CASTPGQGTYEQYF
TRBJ2-7	TRBV28	CASSSPRTGAYEQYF
TRBJ2-3	TRBV5-4	CASSFAGSGGTDTQYF
TRBJ2-1	TRBV2	CASKWTGSGEQFF
TRBJ2-7	TRBV4-1	CASSQEEVMTGTDYEQYF
TRBJ2-7	TRBV5-6	CASSGTGDPSYEQYF
TRBJ2-1	TRBV10-3	CAISGDPKAGTGPYNEQFF
TRBJ1-6	TRBV6-1	CASSDRYYNSPLHF
TRBJ2-7	TRBV7-3	CASSSNPPGEQYF
TRBJ1-2	TRBV19	CASSIGQGSNYGYTF
TRBJ2-5	TRBV19	CASKGTGKGTQYF
TRBJ2-1	TRBV10-2	CASSELGTSGPRGTYNEQFF
TRBJ1-4	TRBV18	CASSPTPTNEKLFF
TRBJ2-1	TRBV28	CASSRFPRQGYNEQFF
TRBJ2-5	TRBV29-1	CSGLAVGETQYF
TRBJ2-7	TRBV7-2	CASSLALAGGEQYF
TRBJ2-1	TRBV5-1	CASSVGTGGNEQFF
TRBJ1-2	TRBV6-1	CASSAGTGGGYGYTF
TRBJ1-2	TRBV11-1	CASSPAGGLYGYTF
TRBJ1-2	TRBV5-1	CASSLTPGQGPIYGYTF
TRBJ2-7	TRBV11-2	CASSLNSYEQYF
TRBJ2-1	TRBV7-9	CASSLGASGTDEQFF
TRBJ2-2	TRBV19	CASSIQASGYTGELFF
TRBJ1-1	TRBV6-4	CASSTDRGTEAFF
TRBJ2-7	TRBV28	CASSPPGQGSHEQYF
TRBJ2-1	TRBV6-1	CASSVEGGGGYNEQFF
TRBJ2-5	TRBV5-8	CASSLAGETQYF
TRBJ2-6	TRBV28	CASSLASGSGDNVLTF
TRBJ2-5	TRBV2	CASSFQGAYQETQYF
TRBJ2-7	TRBV28	CASSLFPLYEQYF
TRBJ2-7	TRBV2	CASRDHRDSYEQYF
TRBJ1-1	TRBV28	CASTDRGLAEAFF
TRBJ1-6	TRBV4-2	CASSQKQSSYNSPLHF
TRBJ1-6	TRBV30	CAWSTGTGVYNSPLHF
TRBJ2-5	TRBV5-4	CASSRSGEGLETQYF